Listed here are 5 T cell receptor beta chains from one sample, sequenced in a study of blood T cell repertoires in COVID-19 (dated by TCRdb to about 2020). Libraries came from the immunoSEQ multiplex PCR assay. TCRdb carries this immuneACCESS record with in-frame sequences only. Its versions omit some clonotypes, under half of them owing to an unresolved V gene in the studies checked, with the rest unexplained. The sample table lists some 42,000 clones, around 88% of them with a count of one. The ten biggest clones cover over 3.5% of the sample. The sequencing input was peripheral blood. These receptors were taken from a human donor in a cohort sampled during active COVID-19.

The gene calls are TRBV12-3 or TRBV12-4 and TRBJ1-4, with D perhaps TRBD1 (5 bases). Trimming cost V 10 bases and J 3 bases, with 12 bases left between them. CDR3 length equals 13 residues. The CDR3 loop reads CAIGRTPNEKLFF. Here the CDR3 DNA reads TGTGCCATAGGACGGACACCTAATGAAAAACTGTTTTTT.

The V call is TRBV2, the J call TRBJ2-7; 11 positions match TRBD2. The length of the CDR3 is 15 residues. With 2 bases clipped from V and 5 bases from J, the junction kept 5 bases outside the gene matches. Looked up from germline, CDR1 is SNHLY and CDR2 is FYNNEI. The CDR3 spells CASSEIAGGPNEQYF. The CDR3 nucleotides are TGTGCCAGCAGTGAAATAGCGGGAGGGCCAAACGAGCAGTACTTC. The entire variable domain, with the rest obtained from reference TRBV2 and TRBJ2-7, is as follows: EPEVTQTPSHQVTQMGQEVILRCVPISNHLYFYWYRQILGQKVEFLVSFYNNEISEKSEIFDDQFSVERPDGSNFTLKIRSTKLEDSAMYFCASSEIAGGPNEQYFGPGTRLTVT.

The chain carries TRBV4-2 and TRBJ2-3, with 9 bases identical to TRBD1. Germline V gene sequence: CDR1 LGHNA, CDR2 YNFKEQ. The ends lost 4 bases at V and 5 bases at J; junction bases unmatched: 4. This CDR3 is built from 14 residues. The CDR3 sequence is CASSPTDRGDTQYF. In DNA, the CDR3 is TGTGCCAGCAGCCCAACGGACAGGGGAGATACGCAGTATTTT.

The V gene is TRBV11-1, the J gene TRBJ2-1; TRBD2 aligns across 13 bases. Germline V CDR1 and CDR2: SGHAT, FQDESV (reference sequence). The CDR3 contains 15 residues. V lost 6 bases and J lost 8; bases outside the gene matches: 7. The CDR3 nucleotides read TGTGCCAGCAGTCCCGGGACTAGCGGGACCGATGAGCAGTTCTTC. Translating gives CASSPGTSGTDEQFF.

This clone was picked up one time. The V and J genes are TRBV6-2 or TRBV6-3 and TRBJ2-7; possible D gene TRBD2, 5 bases. Germline V gene data show CDR1 as MNHEY and CDR2 as SVGEGT. This CDR3 spans 21 amino acids. V gave up 0 bases and J gave up 4 bases, with 31 bases separating them. This CDR3 is CASSYSSGGRGLSRLEYEQYF. As DNA, the CDR3 is TGTGCCAGCAGTTACTCGAGCGGCGGAAGAGGCCTATCCCGGCTCGAGTACGAGCAGTACTTC.